These 14 T cell receptor beta chains were all obtained from the same sample, sequenced in a study of blood T cell repertoires in COVID-19. TCRdb's copy holds only in-frame clones and misses some; the assay was immunoSEQ multiplex PCR. This sample yields a few hundred thousand clones, of which less than 90% are seen a single time; around 4.5% belongs to the top ten. Sample: peripheral blood. The origin of the receptors is a man aged 55-75 years who had recovered from COVID-19.

This clone was found a few times. The V gene is TRBV7-9, the J gene TRBJ1-2; no clear D gene. V lost 5 bases and J 6 bases, leaving 7 bases between the germline ends. The CDR3 covers 11 residues. Germline V gene lookup returns CDR1 SEHNR and CDR2 FQNEAQ (reference sequence). The CDR3 protein is CASSKQDGYTF. CDR3 in DNA: TGTGCCAGCAGCAAACAAGATGGCTACACCTTC.

The chain uses TRBV6-4 and TRBJ2-1, with D possibly matching TRBD2 (6 bases). CDR1 and CDR2 (germline): MRHNA, SNTAGT. Trimming left V 4 bases short and J 10 bases short, with 11 bases between. This CDR3 comprises 12 residues. CDR3 nucleotide sequence: TGTGCCAGCAGTGTGGAGGGAAACGAGCAGTTCTTC. Translating gives CASSVEGNEQFF.

The chain's CDR3 is CASSRTGLDGELFF. For the CDR3, the DNA is TGTGCCAGCAGCAGGACAGGGCTGGACGGGGAGCTGTTTTTT. The chain couples TRBV9 to TRBJ2-2; TRBD1 matches at 8 bases. The junction had 6 bases not matched to a gene; V was cut back by 4 bases and J by 7 bases. Looked up from germline, CDR1 is SGDLS and CDR2 is YYNGEE. The CDR3 spans 14 residues.

The chain links TRBV5-1 to TRBJ1-1; D gene ambiguous. CDR1 is SGHRS and CDR2 is YFSETQ in the germline V gene. Trimming left V 2 bases short and J 11 bases short, with 13 bases between. The CDR3 extends over 12 amino acids. CDR3 sequence reads: CASSLDGNRAFF. The CDR3 nucleotides read TGCGCCAGCAGCTTAGACGGGAACCGGGCTTTCTTT.

The chain couples TRBV27 to TRBJ2-5; the D gene is possibly TRBD2 (5 bases). The CDR3 covers 16 residues. Trimming cost V 4 bases and J 6 bases, with 21 bases left between them. Germline loops: CDR1 MNHEY, CDR2 SMNVEV (reference sequence). This CDR3 reads CASSSHDRADGKTQYF. CDR3 bases: TGTGCCAGCAGTTCCCACGACCGGGCCGACGGGAAGACCCAGTACTTC.

V gene TRBV10-3 combines with J gene TRBJ2-5, with D perhaps matching TRBD2 (5 bases). The CDR3 has 15 amino acids. Germline V CDR1 and CDR2: ENHRY, SYGVKD. Trimming took 3 bases from V and 5 from J, leaving 16 bases between them. The CDR3 protein is CAISDPGRGVETQYF. In nucleotides, the CDR3 is TGTGCCATCAGTGACCCCGGTCGGGGTGTGGAGACCCAGTACTTC.

This rearrangement joins TRBV5-1 to TRBJ2-7; TRBD2 matches at 16 bases. The CDR3 loop spans 15 amino acids. Trimming at V came to 4 bases and at J to 9 bases, leaving 7 bases not matched to a gene. Germline V gives CDR1 SGHRS, CDR2 YFSETQ. The CDR3: CASSTGTSGRALQYF. In nucleotides, the CDR3 is TGCGCCAGCAGCACCGGGACTAGCGGGAGGGCCCTGCAGTACTTC. Full variable domain (rest looked up from reference TRBV5-1 and TRBJ2-7): KAGVTQTPRYLIKTRGQQVTLSCSPISGHRSVSWYQQTPGQGLQFLFEYFSETQRNKGNFPGRFSGRQFSNSRSEMNVSTLELGDSALYLCASSTGTSGRALQYFGPGTRLTVT.

This sequence joins TRBV9 and TRBJ2-7, with 10 nucleotides matching TRBD2. With V trimmed by 0 bases and J by 7 bases, 4 bases remained unmatched. Germline values: CDR1 SGDLS, CDR2 YYNGEE. The CDR3 is 14 residues long. DNA of the CDR3: TGTGCCAGCAGCGTAGCTCCTAGCGGGGGTGAGCAGTACTTC. It encodes CASSVAPSGGEQYF.

The chain has TRBV27 and TRBJ2-7, with D perhaps TRBD2 (6 bases). Germline-derived CDR1 and CDR2 are MNHEY and SMNVEV (reference sequence). V was shortened by 7 bases and J by 3 bases, with 34 bases between the two germline ends. This CDR3 has 20 residues. CDR3 nucleotide sequence: TGTGCCAGCACCCCTTATCTCCCCCGAGGCGAGGCACTAGCCGTCTACGAGCAGTACTTC. This gives the protein CASTPYLPRGEALAVYEQYF.

The chain recombines TRBV12-3 or TRBV12-4 with TRBJ2-7, with TRBD2 matching 9 bases. J was trimmed by 3 bases and V by 3 bases; bases with no gene match: 0. This CDR3 region has 13 residues. The CDR3, as DNA: TGTGCCAGCAGTTTTAGCGGGAGCTACGAGCAGTACTTC. It encodes CASSFSGSYEQYF.

This chain links TRBV5-5 with TRBJ1-2; 10 bases match TRBD1. Germline CDR1 SGHKS, CDR2 YYEKEE (reference sequence). The CDR3 has 15 residues. V lost 2 bases, J lost 5 bases, and 6 bases stayed unmatched. The CDR3 loop reads CASSFGTGEGYGYTF. The CDR3 coding sequence is TGTGCCAGCAGCTTTGGGACAGGGGAGGGGTATGGCTACACCTTC. Using reference TRBV5-5 and TRBJ1-2 for the parts outside the CDR3, the full variable domain is DAGVTQSPTHLIKTRGQQVTLRCSPISGHKSVSWYQQVLGQGPQFIFQYYEKEERGRGNFPDRFSARQFPNYSSELNVNALLLGDSALYLCASSFGTGEGYGYTFGSGTRLTVV.

The chain joins TRBV19 to TRBJ2-4; 7 positions match TRBD1. Germline V gene lookup returns CDR1 LNHDA and CDR2 SQIVND (reference sequence). This CDR3 has 15 residues. V dropped 6 bases and J dropped 0; count of bases not matched to a gene: 5. The CDR3 region has the DNA TGTGCCAGTAGGCCCACAGGGGTAGCCAAAAACATTCAGTACTTC. Translating it yields CASRPTGVAKNIQYF.

This clone was detected ten times or more. V usage is TRBV6-5 and J usage is TRBJ2-7; 9 positions agree with TRBD2. V shed 9 bases, J shed 6 bases, and the junction held 9 bases outside the gene matches. This CDR3 is built from 13 residues. Per germline, CDR1 MNHEY and CDR2 SVGAGI. CDR3: CASRNAGGFEQYF. In nucleotides, the CDR3 is TGTGCCAGTCGCAACGCGGGAGGGTTCGAGCAGTACTTC.

In this sample, this clone turned up once. The chain's CDR3 is CASSQGGTSGRDTQYF. The CDR3 DNA sequence: TGCGCCAGCAGCCAAGGGGGGACTAGCGGGAGAGATACGCAGTATTTT. The chain couples TRBV4-1 to TRBJ2-3; 14 bases align to TRBD2. Germline V gene data show CDR1 as MGHRA and CDR2 as YSYEKL. This CDR3 is built from 16 residues. J gave up 5 bases and V 1 base, and 2 bases lay outside the gene matches.